This TCR beta chain was sequenced for a study of shared clonotypes between healthy human individuals. The CDR3 is 14 amino acids. Germline V lookup: CDR1 LNHDA, CDR2 SQIVND (reference sequence). With 4 bases clipped from V and 2 bases from J, the junction kept 3 bases outside the gene matches. With unsorted samples, genomic DNA was obtained from 100 million or so PBMCs. Researchers sequenced unsorted PBMC DNA using ten immunoSEQ deep assay plates. Only in-frame clones appear in the TCRdb table, and some are missing; sequencing was by immunoSEQ multiplex PCR. The table records fewer than 550,000 clones, almost 80% of them present only once.

V gene TRBV19 combines with J gene TRBJ1-2, with 8 bases identical to TRBD1. The specimen was PBMCs. The receptor was derived from a middle-aged woman in good health. Some clones in this sample may be carry-over from other donors' samples. Here the CDR3 reads CASSTRTGNYGYTF. For the CDR3, the DNA is TGTGCCAGTAGTACCCGGACAGGGAACTATGGCTACACCTTC. The full variable domain, in which reference TRBV19 and TRBJ1-2 provide the parts outside the CDR3, is DGGITQSPKYLFRKEGQNVTLSCEQNLNHDAMYWYRQDPGQGLRLIYYSQIVNDFQKGDIAEGYSVSREKKESFPLTVTSAQKNPTAFYLCASSTRTGNYGYTFGSGTRLTVV.